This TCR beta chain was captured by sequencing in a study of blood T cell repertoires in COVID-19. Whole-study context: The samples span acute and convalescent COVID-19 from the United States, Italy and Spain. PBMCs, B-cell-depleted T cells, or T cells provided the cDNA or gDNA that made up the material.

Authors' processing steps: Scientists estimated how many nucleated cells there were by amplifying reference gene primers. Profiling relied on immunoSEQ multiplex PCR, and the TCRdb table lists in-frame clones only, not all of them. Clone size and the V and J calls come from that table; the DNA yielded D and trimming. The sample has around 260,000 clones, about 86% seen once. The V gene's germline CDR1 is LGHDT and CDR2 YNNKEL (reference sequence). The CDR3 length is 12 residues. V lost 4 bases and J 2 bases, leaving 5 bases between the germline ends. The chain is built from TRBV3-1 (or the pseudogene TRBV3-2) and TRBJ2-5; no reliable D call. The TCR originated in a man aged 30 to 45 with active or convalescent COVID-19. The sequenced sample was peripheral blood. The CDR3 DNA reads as TGTGCCAGCAGCCGAGTACAAGAGACCCAGTACTTC. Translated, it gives CASSRVQETQYF.